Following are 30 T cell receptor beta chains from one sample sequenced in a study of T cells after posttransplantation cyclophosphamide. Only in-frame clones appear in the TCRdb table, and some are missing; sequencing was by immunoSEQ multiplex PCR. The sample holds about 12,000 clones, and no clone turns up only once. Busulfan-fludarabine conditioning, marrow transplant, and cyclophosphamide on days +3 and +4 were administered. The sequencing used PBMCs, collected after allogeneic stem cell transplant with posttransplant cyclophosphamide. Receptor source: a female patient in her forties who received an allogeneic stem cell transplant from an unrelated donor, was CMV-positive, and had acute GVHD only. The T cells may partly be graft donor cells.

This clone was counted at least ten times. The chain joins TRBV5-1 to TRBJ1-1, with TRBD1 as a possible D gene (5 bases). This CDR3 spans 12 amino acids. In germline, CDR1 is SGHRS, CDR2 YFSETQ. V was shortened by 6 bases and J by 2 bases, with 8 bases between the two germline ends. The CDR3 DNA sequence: TGCGCCAGCACGGGGGGAAACACTGAAGCTTTCTTT. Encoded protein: CASTGGNTEAFF.

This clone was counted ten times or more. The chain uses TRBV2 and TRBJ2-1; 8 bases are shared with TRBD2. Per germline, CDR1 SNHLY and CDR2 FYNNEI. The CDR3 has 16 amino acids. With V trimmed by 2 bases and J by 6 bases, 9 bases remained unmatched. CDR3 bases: TGTGCCAGCAGTGAAAGAGTATCGGGGGGGCTCAATGAGCAGTTCTTC. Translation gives CASSERVSGGLNEQFF.

The CDR3 spells CASSLVGGGYGYTF. The CDR3 DNA reads TGTGCCAGCAGCTTAGTGGGAGGGGGCTATGGCTACACCTTC. This sequence joins TRBV11-2 and TRBJ1-2; tentative D call: TRBD1 (6 bases). V lost 1 base and J lost 4, with 10 bases in between. Germline V CDR1 and CDR2: SGHAT, FQNNGV. The CDR3 consists of 14 residues.

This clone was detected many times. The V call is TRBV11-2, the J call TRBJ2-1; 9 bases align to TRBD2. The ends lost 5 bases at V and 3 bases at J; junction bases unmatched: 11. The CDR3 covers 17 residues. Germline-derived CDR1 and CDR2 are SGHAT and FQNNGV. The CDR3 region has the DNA TGTGCCAGCAGCCCCGCAGGGGCGGGGGGGGTCTACAATGAGCAGTTCTTC. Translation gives CASSPAGAGGVYNEQFF.

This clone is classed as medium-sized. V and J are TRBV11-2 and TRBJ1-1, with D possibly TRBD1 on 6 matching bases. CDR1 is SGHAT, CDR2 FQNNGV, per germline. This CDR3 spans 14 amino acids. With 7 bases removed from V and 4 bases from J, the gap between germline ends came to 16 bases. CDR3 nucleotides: TGTGCCAGCACCCTACTAGGGGGGGGCACTGAAGCTTTCTTT. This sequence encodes CASTLLGGGTEAFF.

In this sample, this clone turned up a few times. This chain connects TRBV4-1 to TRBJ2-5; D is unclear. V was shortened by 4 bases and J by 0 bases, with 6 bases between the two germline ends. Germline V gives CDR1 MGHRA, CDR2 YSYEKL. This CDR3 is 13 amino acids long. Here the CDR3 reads CASSRSYQETQYF. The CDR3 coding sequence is TGCGCCAGCAGCCGTAGCTACCAAGAGACCCAGTACTTC.

In DNA form, the CDR3 reads TGTGCCAGCATCCCGAGGGACAGGGGTGACTATGGCTACACCTTC. Protein product: CASIPRDRGDYGYTF. The chain employs TRBV5-8 and TRBJ1-2; 10 bases agree with TRBD1. V lost 6 bases, J lost 3 bases, and 8 bases stayed unmatched. This CDR3 is built from 15 residues. From germline, CDR1 is SGHTS and CDR2 YDEGEE.

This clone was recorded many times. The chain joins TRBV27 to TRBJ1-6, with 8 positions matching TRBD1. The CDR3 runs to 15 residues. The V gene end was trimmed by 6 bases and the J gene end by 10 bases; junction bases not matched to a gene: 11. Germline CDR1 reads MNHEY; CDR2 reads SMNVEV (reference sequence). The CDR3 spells CASRPQDRGWSPLHF. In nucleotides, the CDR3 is TGTGCCAGCAGGCCCCAAGACAGGGGATGGTCACCCCTCCACTTT.

The CDR3 spells CASSLSLAGGHNEQFF. CDR3 DNA: TGTGCCAGCAGCTTAAGTCTAGCGGGGGGGCACAATGAGCAGTTCTTC. The rearrangement joins TRBV7-3 to TRBJ2-1; 12 bases match TRBD2. J lost 5 bases, V lost 1 base, and 3 bases had no gene match. Germline V lookup: CDR1 SGHTA, CDR2 FQGTGA. The CDR3 contains 16 residues. The full variable domain, completed using reference TRBV7-3 and TRBJ2-1, is GAGVSQTPSNKVTEKGKYVELRCDPISGHTALYWYRQSLGQGPEFLIYFQGTGAADDSGLPNDRFFAVRPEGSVSTLKIQRTERGDSAVYLCASSLSLAGGHNEQFFGPGTRLTVL.

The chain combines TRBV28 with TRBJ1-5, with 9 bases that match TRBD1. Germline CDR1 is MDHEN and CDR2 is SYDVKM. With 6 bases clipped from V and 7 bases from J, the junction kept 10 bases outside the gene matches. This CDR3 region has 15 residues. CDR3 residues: CASRTGTGHGQPQHF. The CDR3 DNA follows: TGTGCCAGCAGGACCGGGACAGGGCACGGACAGCCCCAGCATTTT.

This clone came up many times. CDR3: CASSPPGLAGGYTF. The CDR3, as DNA: TGTGCCAGCAGCCCCCCCGGACTAGCAGGTGGCTACACCTTC. This chain uses TRBV5-4 with TRBJ1-2, with unresolved D. Germline V gives CDR1 SGHNT, CDR2 YYREEE (reference sequence). Between the trimmed V and J ends, which lost 4 bases and 7 bases, there was a span of 17 bases. The CDR3 is 14 residues long.

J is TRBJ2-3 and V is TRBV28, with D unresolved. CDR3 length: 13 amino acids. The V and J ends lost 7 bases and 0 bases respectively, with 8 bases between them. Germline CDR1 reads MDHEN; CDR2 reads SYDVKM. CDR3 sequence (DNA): TGTGCCAGCACCTCCCCTAGCACAGATACGCAGTATTTT. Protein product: CASTSPSTDTQYF.

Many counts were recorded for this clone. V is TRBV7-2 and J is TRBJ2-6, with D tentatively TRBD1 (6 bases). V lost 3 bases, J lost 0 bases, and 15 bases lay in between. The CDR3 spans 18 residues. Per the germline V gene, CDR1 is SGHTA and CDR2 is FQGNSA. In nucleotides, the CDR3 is TGTGCCAGCAGCTTCTCGACAGGATCTAGCTCTGGGGCCAACGTCCTGACTTTC. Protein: CASSFSTGSSSGANVLTF.

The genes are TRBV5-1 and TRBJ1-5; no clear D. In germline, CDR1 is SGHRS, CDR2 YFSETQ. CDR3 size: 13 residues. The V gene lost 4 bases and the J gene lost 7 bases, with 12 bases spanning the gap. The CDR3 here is CASSHGLEQPQHF. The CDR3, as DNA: TGCGCCAGCAGCCACGGCCTGGAGCAGCCCCAGCATTTT.

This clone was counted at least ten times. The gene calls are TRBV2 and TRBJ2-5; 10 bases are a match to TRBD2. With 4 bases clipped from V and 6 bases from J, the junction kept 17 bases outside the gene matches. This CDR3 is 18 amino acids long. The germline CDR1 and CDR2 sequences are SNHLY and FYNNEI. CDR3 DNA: TGTGCCAGCAGTGTGGGGAGCGGGAGGGGCCAGGGCGGAAAGACCCAGTACTTC. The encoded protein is CASSVGSGRGQGGKTQYF.

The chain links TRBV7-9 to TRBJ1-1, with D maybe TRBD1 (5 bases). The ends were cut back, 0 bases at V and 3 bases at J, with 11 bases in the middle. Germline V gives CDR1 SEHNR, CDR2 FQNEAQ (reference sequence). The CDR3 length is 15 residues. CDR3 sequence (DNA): TGTGCCAGCAGCTTAGCCTCCTGGGGGGACACTGAAGCTTTCTTT. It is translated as CASSLASWGDTEAFF.

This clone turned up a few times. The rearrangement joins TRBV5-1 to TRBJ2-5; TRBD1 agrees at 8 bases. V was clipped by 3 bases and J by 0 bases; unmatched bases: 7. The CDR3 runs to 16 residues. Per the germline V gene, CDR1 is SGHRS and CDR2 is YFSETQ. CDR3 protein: CASSYLTGANQETQYF. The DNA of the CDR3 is TGCGCCAGCAGCTACCTGACAGGGGCCAACCAAGAGACCCAGTACTTC.

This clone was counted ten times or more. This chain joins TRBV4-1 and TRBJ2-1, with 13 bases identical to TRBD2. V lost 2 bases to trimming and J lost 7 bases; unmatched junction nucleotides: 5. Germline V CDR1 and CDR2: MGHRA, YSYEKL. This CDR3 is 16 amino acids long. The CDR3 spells CASSQQTSGRLNEQFF. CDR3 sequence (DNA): TGCGCCAGCAGCCAACAGACTAGCGGGAGGTTGAATGAGCAGTTCTTC.

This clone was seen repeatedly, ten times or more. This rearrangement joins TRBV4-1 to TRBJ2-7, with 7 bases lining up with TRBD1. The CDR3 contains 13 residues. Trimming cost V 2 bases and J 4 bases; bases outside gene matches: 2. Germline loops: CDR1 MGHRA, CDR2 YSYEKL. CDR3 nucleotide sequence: TGCGCCAGCAGCCAAATACAGGGGTACGAGCAGTACTTC. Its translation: CASSQIQGYEQYF.

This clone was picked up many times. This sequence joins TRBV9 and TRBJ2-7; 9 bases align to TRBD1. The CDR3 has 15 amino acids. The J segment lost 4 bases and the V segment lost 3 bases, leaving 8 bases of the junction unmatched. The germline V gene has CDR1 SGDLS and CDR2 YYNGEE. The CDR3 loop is CASSAGDRARYEQYF. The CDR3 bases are TGTGCCAGCAGCGCTGGGGACAGGGCTAGGTACGAGCAGTACTTC.

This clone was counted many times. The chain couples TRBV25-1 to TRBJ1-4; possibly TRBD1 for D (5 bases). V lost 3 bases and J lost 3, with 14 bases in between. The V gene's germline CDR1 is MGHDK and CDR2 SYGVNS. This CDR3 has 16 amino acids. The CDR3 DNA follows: TGTGCCAGCAGTGATACCCCCGGGACTTCTAATGAAAAACTGTTTTTT. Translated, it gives CASSDTPGTSNEKLFF.

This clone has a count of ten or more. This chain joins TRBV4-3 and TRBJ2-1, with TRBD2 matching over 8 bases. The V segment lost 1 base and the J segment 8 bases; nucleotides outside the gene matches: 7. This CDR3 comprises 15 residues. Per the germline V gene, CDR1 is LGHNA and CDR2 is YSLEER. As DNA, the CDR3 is TGCGCCAGCAGCCAAGTCCCGGGGGGGCGGTATGAGCAGTTCTTC. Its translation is CASSQVPGGRYEQFF.

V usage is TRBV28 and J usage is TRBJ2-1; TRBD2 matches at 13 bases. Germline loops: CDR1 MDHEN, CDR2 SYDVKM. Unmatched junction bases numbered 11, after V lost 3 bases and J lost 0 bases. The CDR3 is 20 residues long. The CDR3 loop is CASSFIRLAGGRSSYNEQFF. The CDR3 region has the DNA TGTGCCAGCAGTTTTATTAGACTAGCGGGAGGCAGAAGCTCCTACAATGAGCAGTTCTTC.

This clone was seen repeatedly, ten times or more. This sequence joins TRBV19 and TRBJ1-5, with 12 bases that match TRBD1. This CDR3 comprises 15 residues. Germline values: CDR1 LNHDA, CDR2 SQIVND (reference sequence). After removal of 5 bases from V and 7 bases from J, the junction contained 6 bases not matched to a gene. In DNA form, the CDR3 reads TGTGCCAGTAGTCCCTCCGGGACAGGGGGCCAGCCCCAGCATTTT. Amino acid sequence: CASSPSGTGGQPQHF.

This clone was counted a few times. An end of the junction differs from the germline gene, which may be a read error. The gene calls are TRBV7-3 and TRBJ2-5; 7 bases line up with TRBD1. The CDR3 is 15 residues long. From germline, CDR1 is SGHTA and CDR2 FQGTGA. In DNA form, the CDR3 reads TGTGCCAGCAGCTTAACGGACAGGAGCCAACAGACCCAGTACTTC. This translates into CASSLTDRSQQTQYF.

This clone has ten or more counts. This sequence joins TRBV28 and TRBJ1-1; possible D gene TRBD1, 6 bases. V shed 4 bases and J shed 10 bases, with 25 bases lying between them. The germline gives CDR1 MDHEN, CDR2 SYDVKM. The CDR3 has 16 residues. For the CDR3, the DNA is TGTGCCAGCAGTTCTGGACAGACGTATAAGTCCTCGGGAGCTTTCTTT. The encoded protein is CASSSGQTYKSSGAFF.

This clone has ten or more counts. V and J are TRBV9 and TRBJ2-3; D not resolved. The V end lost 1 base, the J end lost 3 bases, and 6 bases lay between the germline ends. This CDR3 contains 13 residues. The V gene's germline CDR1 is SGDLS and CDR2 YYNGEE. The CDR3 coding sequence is TGTGCCAGCAGCGTACAGGAAACAGATACGCAGTATTTT. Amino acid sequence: CASSVQETDTQYF.

CDR3 loop: CASSAGGSRETQYF. The CDR3 nucleotides read TGTGCCAGCAGCGCAGGGGGCTCTCGAGAGACCCAGTACTTC. The chain is built from TRBV2 and TRBJ2-5, with TRBD1 matching 8 bases. The germline V gene encodes CDR1 SNHLY and CDR2 FYNNEI. Trimming took 6 bases from V and 4 from J; bases not matched to a gene: 7. CDR3 length: 14 residues.

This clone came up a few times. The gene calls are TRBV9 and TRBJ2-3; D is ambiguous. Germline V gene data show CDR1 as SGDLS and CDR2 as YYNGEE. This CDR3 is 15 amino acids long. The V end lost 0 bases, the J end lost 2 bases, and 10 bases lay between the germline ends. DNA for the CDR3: TGTGCCAGCAGCGTAGCTCCCAGCGTCACAGATACGCAGTATTTT. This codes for CASSVAPSVTDTQYF.

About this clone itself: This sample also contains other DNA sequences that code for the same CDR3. CDR3 nucleotides: TGCAGTGTGAAGACTAGCGGGGTTCAGGATACGCAGTATTTT. It codes for CSVKTSGVQDTQYF. The chain has TRBV29-1 and TRBJ2-3; TRBD2 matches 11 bases. Germline CDR1 is SQVTM and CDR2 is ANQGSEA. CDR3 length: 14 residues.